This T cell receptor beta chain was observed in a study of cytomegalovirus exposure and HLA in healthy donors. Overall study findings and caveats: For most TCR beta V segments, an earlier analysis put the productive rate at about 90% or about 30% of the time.

The ends were cut back, 7 bases at V and 7 bases at J, with 11 bases in the middle. This CDR3 has 13 amino acids. CDR1 and CDR2 from the germline V gene are MNHEY and SVGAGI. PCR primers comprised 60 Vbeta and 13 Jbeta primers. Generated by immunoSEQ multiplex PCR, the TCRdb table keeps only in-frame clones and is missing some. The data contain 100,000 to 150,000 clones, 80% of them seen just once; the ten biggest clones take up about 8.9%. This clone showed up just a few times. No antigen is known for it. The sequencing input was PBMCs. This TCR derives from a man aged 25-45 years in good health and CMV-seropositive. This sequence joins TRBV6-5 and TRBJ1-6; TRBD1 is a possible D gene (5 bases). Here the CDR3 reads CASTNGGNSPLHF. CDR3 DNA: TGTGCCAGCACTAACGGGGGGAATTCACCCCTCCACTTT.